This T cell receptor (beta chain) stems from a study of post-analysis software for immune sequencing data. The CDR3 is 13 residues long. The V gene end was trimmed by 8 bases and the J gene end by 4 bases; junction bases not matched to a gene: 3. The germline CDR1 and CDR2 sequences are MDHEN and SYDVKM. Prepared TCR beta cDNA libraries contained unique molecular identifiers. Some 500,000 cDNA molecules were obtained per 1 to 10 million input T cells. TCRdb re-analysed the PCR reads in MiXCR, keeping a single row per CDR3 protein. The sample lists 650,000 to 900,000 distinct CDR3 sequences; under 60% were seen once. Study-level points and caveats: A significant reduction in normalized Chao1 diversity was observed in multiple sclerosis patients versus controls. By F measure, samples from a shared preparation batch strongly co-clustered. Comparison of patients with controls showed 4 to 6 TRBV segments more frequent in patients, TRBV5-6, TRBV5-1 and TRBV20-1 among them.

This clonotype was recorded a few times. As yet, its antigen is unknown. Material for sequencing was blood. The chain employs TRBV28 and TRBJ2-1, with 9 bases lining up with TRBD1. This TCR derives from a girl under 18 with multiple sclerosis. The CDR3 is CASGQGRYNEQFF. The CDR3, as DNA: TGTGCCAGCGGACAGGGGCGATACAATGAGCAGTTCTTC. The whole variable domain, filled in from reference TRBV28 and TRBJ2-1, reads DVKVTQSSRYLVKRTGEKVFLECVQDMDHENMFWYRQDPGLGLRLIYFSYDVKMKEKGDIPEGYSVSREKKERFSLILESASTNQTSMYLCASGQGRYNEQFFGPGTRLTVL.